Described below is a single T cell receptor (beta chain) sequence and its context. This clonotype was seen a handful of times. Its antigen remains undetermined. There are no base qualities to consult, and no much larger clone falls within one base. The germline V gene supplies CDR1 MNHEY and CDR2 SVGAGI. V is cut by 1 base and J by 4 bases, and the space between the germline ends is 7 bases. The cysteine opens and the phenylalanine closes a CDR3 of 13 amino acids. The read is trimmed to its CDR3 DNA, 39 bases read in frame from base 1. Only healthy Caucasian donors were included. Miltenyi CD45RO+ enrichment and human naive T-cell isolation kits were used to isolate memory (CD45RO+) and naive T cells from PBMC. The data originate from a study of identical twins (dated by TCRdb to about 2016). Concerning the study at large: To test whether fetal clonotypes persist, this study deep-sequenced TCR alpha and beta repertoires from monozygotic twins, from unrelated adults of various ages, and from cord blood. Replicate twin experiments were performed at different times using different library preparation protocols to rule out contamination.

Points the paper makes about the study in general: Zero-insertion analyses could be partly confounded by invariant T cells such as MAIT and iNKT, though diverse VJ usage argued against such confounding for most clonotypes. Out-of-frame TCR alpha sharing in monozygotic twins was systematically underestimated by recombination models, whereas sharing between unrelated individuals was in agreement with the recombination models. Abundant cord blood beta clonotypes carried fewer insertions; young adult naive repertoires showed a weaker similar trend, while memory repertoires showed none. Compared with coincidental sharing between unrelated individuals, out-of-frame TCR alpha sequences shared between twins showed an excess of sequences with low generation probability. Excess twin sharing in beta out-of-frame sequences was weaker because fewer shared sequences lowered the signal-to-noise ratio. Because the same donors could not be followed over many years, the conclusions relied on cross-sectional statistical analysis.

The library was generated by 5' RACE. Sequenced using an Illumina HiSeq 2000. Template switching added a universal primer binding site, and the final cDNA carried a unique molecular identifier that allowed TCR cDNA molecules to be counted accurately. First-strand cDNA for TCR alpha and beta chains was synthesized from specific primers in the conserved constant-segment region. To control for contamination, each cDNA library was double barcoded with a SMART-Mk sample barcode plus Illumina barcodes. Two successive PCR steps introduced TruSeq adapter sequences along with Illumina sample barcodes. TCR alpha and beta cDNA libraries were sequenced on the Illumina HiSeq platform with custom primers. As for how the authors treated the data: MiGEC was used to process raw reads and extract unique molecular identifiers, and MiXCR was used to find CDR3 positions. For each individual, recombination models were inferred using an EM algorithm with the repgenHMM and IGoR tools. The tcR package in R was used for shared clonotype analysis, with sharing normalized by the product of cloneset sizes. Out-of-frame nonproductive sequences were analyzed to study raw recombination free of thymic and clonal selection effects. Using fastp at Q25 and MiXCR, TCRdb reprocessed the public reads and kept productive beta chains. CDR3 protein duplicates are merged, each entry listing the most common genes and DNA. The V and J calls shown here were made by TCRdb, not taken from the authors' results. The sample table holds more than 200,000 distinct CDR3 sequences, of which around 15% were seen once. The biggest ten clones account for around 8.3% of the sample.

Sequencing was done on a sample of memory (CD45RO+) T cells sorted from blood. The sample's cell subset or site label is to be understood as: CD45RO+ enriched T cells. This sequence uses TRBV6-5 and TRBJ1-1; the D gene lacks a confident call. This TCR was sampled from a young woman in good health. The nucleotide sequence is TGTGCCAGCAGTTACTTCAAAGGCACTGAAGCTTTCTTT. Its protein reads: CASSYFKGTEAFF.